One sample yielded the 13 T cell receptor beta chains listed below, sequenced in a study of cytomegalovirus exposure and HLA in healthy donors. In the PCR, 60 Vbeta and 13 Jbeta primers were used. The repertoire was sequenced with immunoSEQ multiplex PCR; TCRdb's copy has only in-frame clones and lacks some. The sample has some 93,000 clones, less than 80% seen once; the top ten hold around 5.6%. The sequenced sample was PBMCs. Source of these receptors: a boy aged 5 to 17 in good health and CMV-seropositive.

As regards this clone: The same CDR3 is also encoded by other DNA sequences in this sample. The chain employs TRBV9 and TRBJ2-2, with D maybe TRBD1 (5 bases). V shed 0 bases and J shed 0 bases, with 6 bases lying between them. The V gene's germline CDR1 is SGDLS and CDR2 YYNGEE. This CDR3 region has 15 residues. The CDR3 coding sequence is TGTGCCAGCAGCGTAGCGACAGCGAACACCGGGGAGCTGTTTTTT. Residues: CASSVATANTGELFF.

This chain joins TRBV19 and TRBJ1-5, with D perhaps TRBD1 (5 bases). Per the germline V gene, CDR1 is LNHDA and CDR2 is SQIVND (reference sequence). V lost 9 bases to trimming and J lost 0 bases, with 15 bases between them. This CDR3 comprises 15 residues. CDR3 loop: CASRLQVLSNQPQHF. For the CDR3, the DNA is TGTGCCAGCAGGTTACAGGTTCTTAGCAATCAGCCCCAGCATTTT.

The V call is TRBV4-1, the J call TRBJ2-7, with TRBD2 identical over 7 bases. Germline loops: CDR1 MGHRA, CDR2 YSYEKL. The CDR3 has 15 residues. V gave up 1 base and J gave up 2 bases; unmatched junction bases: 5. Here the CDR3 reads CASSQAGGGTYEQYF. In DNA, the CDR3 is TGCGCCAGCAGCCAAGCGGGCGGGGGAACCTACGAGCAGTACTTC.

This sequence joins TRBV5-1 and TRBJ1-4; D is unresolved. Germline lookup yields CDR1 SGHRS and CDR2 YFSETQ. Trimming stripped 7 bases from V and 7 bases from J, with 17 bases between. The CDR3 consists of 14 residues. In DNA, the CDR3 is TGCGCCAGCCGGACGGGAACCCCGGGTGAAAAACTGTTTTTT. Its translation: CASRTGTPGEKLFF. The variable domain in full, completed from reference TRBV5-1 and TRBJ1-4, reads KAGVTQTPRYLIKTRGQQVTLSCSPISGHRSVSWYQQTPGQGLQFLFEYFSETQRNKGNFPGRFSGRQFSNSRSEMNVSTLELGDSALYLCASRTGTPGEKLFFGSGTQLSVL.

This chain connects TRBV6-5 to TRBJ2-7, with D tentatively TRBD1 (5 bases). Deletions cut 2 bases from V and 4 bases from J, with 12 bases between. The CDR3 runs 14 residues. Germline V gene lookup returns CDR1 MNHEY and CDR2 SVGAGI. The CDR3 is CASSYTPGFYEQYF. The CDR3 DNA is TGTGCCAGCAGTTACACGCCAGGGTTTTACGAGCAGTACTTC.

This clone was seen just once. The chain combines TRBV6-5 with TRBJ2-1, with 7 bases lining up with TRBD1. The CDR3 consists of 14 residues. Trimming cost V 4 bases and J 9 bases; bases outside gene matches: 9. CDR1 MNHEY and CDR2 SVGAGI come from the germline V gene. The CDR3 DNA reads as TGTGCCAGCAGTTCTTACAGGGGTAGTACTGAGCAGTTCTTC. Its translation is CASSSYRGSTEQFF.

The gene calls are TRBV5-1 and TRBJ2-1; 10 bases are shared with TRBD2. The CDR3 contains 14 residues. Germline trimming cut 3 bases from V and 5 bases from J; bases unmatched to any gene: 2. The germline gives CDR1 SGHRS, CDR2 YFSETQ. The CDR3 here is CASSSSGSNNEQFF. DNA for the CDR3: TGCGCCAGCAGCTCTAGCGGGAGTAACAATGAGCAGTTCTTC.

The chain joins TRBV7-2 to TRBJ2-7; 8 bases line up with TRBD2. The ends lost 1 base at V and 2 bases at J; junction bases unmatched: 10. The CDR3 has 17 amino acids. The V gene's germline CDR1 is SGHTA and CDR2 FQGNSA. CDR3 in amino acids: CASSLGLAGPLTYEQYF. The CDR3 DNA reads as TGTGCCAGCAGCTTAGGGCTAGCGGGTCCGTTAACCTACGAGCAGTACTTC. The full variable domain, in which reference TRBV7-2 and TRBJ2-7 provide the parts outside the CDR3, is GAGVSQSPSNKVTEKGKDVELRCDPISGHTALYWYRQSLGQGLEFLIYFQGNSAPDKSGLPSDRFSAERTGGSVSTLTIQRTQQEDSAVYLCASSLGLAGPLTYEQYFGPGTRLTVT.

The chain recombines TRBV2 with TRBJ1-1; maybe TRBD1 (5 bases). The CDR3 runs to 15 residues. The germline V gene has CDR1 SNHLY and CDR2 FYNNEI. The ends were cut back, 6 bases at V and 4 bases at J, with 18 bases in the middle. The CDR3 loop reads CASRPLQGLGTEAFF. As DNA, the CDR3 is TGTGCCAGCAGACCCCTCCAGGGACTTGGCACTGAAGCTTTCTTT.

The J gene is TRBJ2-1, the V gene TRBV27; perhaps TRBD1 as D (6 bases). V dropped 5 bases and J dropped 3 bases, with 11 bases sitting between them. Germline V lookup: CDR1 MNHEY, CDR2 SMNVEV (reference sequence). CDR3 size: 14 residues. The CDR3 DNA sequence: TGTGCCAGCAGTGTATTGGACAGCTACAATGAGCAGTTCTTC. Translating it yields CASSVLDSYNEQFF.

CDR3 sequence reads: CATSRDRVGETQYF. CDR3 nucleotides: TGTGCCACCAGCCGGGACAGGGTTGGAGAGACCCAGTACTTC. This chain uses TRBV15 with TRBJ2-5, with 9 nucleotides matching TRBD1. The CDR3 runs 14 residues. CDR1 LNHNV and CDR2 YYDKDF come from the germline V gene (reference sequence). The V gene end was trimmed by 5 bases and the J gene end by 4 bases; junction bases not matched to a gene: 5.

The J gene is TRBJ1-1, the V gene TRBV6-1; 7 bases align to TRBD1. Germline V CDR1 and CDR2: MNHNS, SASEGT. The CDR3 is 13 amino acids. V lost 6 bases, J lost 1 base, and 2 bases stayed unmatched. The CDR3 DNA reads TGTGCCAGCAGCCGGACAGGGAACACTGAAGCTTTCTTT. It encodes CASSRTGNTEAFF.

This clone ranks as medium-sized. The V call is TRBV19, the J call TRBJ1-1; TRBD1 might be the D (5 bases). The CDR3 contains 13 residues. Germline CDR1 is LNHDA and CDR2 is SQIVND (reference sequence). Trimming stripped 6 bases from V and 1 base from J, with 9 bases between. The CDR3 DNA is TGTGCCAGTAGGGCAGGGCCGAACACTGAAGCTTTCTTT. Translation: CASRAGPNTEAFF. The full variable domain, in which reference TRBV19 and TRBJ1-1 provide the parts outside the CDR3, is DGGITQSPKYLFRKEGQNVTLSCEQNLNHDAMYWYRQDPGQGLRLIYYSQIVNDFQKGDIAEGYSVSREKKESFPLTVTSAQKNPTAFYLCASRAGPNTEAFFGQGTRLTVV.